The 11 T cell receptor beta chains in this list originate from one sample, sequenced in a study of STAT3 mutations in large granular lymphocyte leukemia. The study, taken as a whole, reports: In T-cell large granular lymphocyte leukemia, about half of patients showed multiple immunodominant subclonotypes.

Assay: immunoSEQ multiplex PCR; the TCRdb copy retains only in-frame clones and omits some. The sample contains roughly 11,000 clones, 65% to 90% of which appear only once. Their specific antigens are unknown. Source material: peripheral blood mononuclear cells. The receptors stem from a man at least 80 years old with T-cell large granular lymphocyte leukemia. Some clones in this sample may be carry-over from other donors' samples.

The rearrangement links TRBV18 to TRBJ1-1; D is undetermined. This CDR3 is built from 13 residues. From germline, CDR1 is KGHSH and CDR2 LQKENI. V gave up 3 bases and J gave up 1 base, with 6 bases separating them. CDR3 amino acids: CASSPMTNTEAFF. DNA for the CDR3: TGTGCCAGCTCACCGATGACGAACACTGAAGCTTTCTTT.

The chain joins TRBV9 to TRBJ1-4; 11 bases are shared with TRBD1. Trimming at V came to 2 bases and at J to 7 bases, leaving 1 base not matched to a gene. CDR3 size: 14 residues. Germline V gene lookup returns CDR1 SGDLS and CDR2 YYNGEE. DNA for the CDR3: TGTGCCAGCAGCGTCGGGACAGGGGGTGAAAAACTGTTTTTT. Amino acid sequence: CASSVGTGGEKLFF.

The chain joins TRBV7-9 to TRBJ1-5; D might be TRBD1 (6 bases). Trimming stripped 5 bases from V and 4 bases from J, with 9 bases between. Germline-derived CDR1 and CDR2 are SEHNR and FQNEAQ (reference sequence). The CDR3 contains 13 residues. CDR3 nucleotides: TGTGCCAGCAGCCGACAGGAGAATCAGCCCCAGCATTTT. Its translation is CASSRQENQPQHF.

The chain couples TRBV30 to TRBJ2-1; D not resolved. V was cut by 0 bases and J by 10 bases, with 10 bases left in between. There are 12 residues in the CDR3. Germline CDR1 GTSNPN, CDR2 SVGIG (reference sequence). The CDR3 is CAWSVPADEQFF. CDR3 DNA sequence: TGTGCCTGGAGTGTGCCGGCCGACGAGCAGTTCTTC.

V is TRBV12-5 and J is TRBJ2-7, with 10 bases lining up with TRBD1. The J segment lost 0 bases and the V segment lost 5 bases, leaving 7 bases of the junction unmatched. Germline CDR1 LGHNT, CDR2 FRNRAP. The length of the CDR3 is 16 residues. CDR3 DNA sequence: TGTGCTAGTGGTCCTTGGACAGGGGGTAGCTCCTACGAGCAGTACTTC. As protein: CASGPWTGGSSYEQYF.

The rearrangement uses TRBV28 and TRBJ1-5; D not resolved. This CDR3 is built from 14 residues. Germline loops: CDR1 MDHEN, CDR2 SYDVKM. V shed 2 bases and J shed 1 base, with 6 bases lying between them. The CDR3 sequence: CASSLVDSNQPQHF. DNA for the CDR3: TGTGCCAGCAGTTTAGTCGACAGCAATCAGCCCCAGCATTTT.

The genes are TRBV28 and TRBJ1-5, with D unclear. Per germline, CDR1 MDHEN and CDR2 SYDVKM. The CDR3 extends over 13 amino acids. V lost 5 bases, J lost 0 bases, and 5 bases lay in between. Here the CDR3 DNA reads TGTGCCAGCAGTGAAATTAGCAATCAGCCCCAGCATTTT. Protein sequence: CASSEISNQPQHF. The whole variable domain, filled in from reference TRBV28 and TRBJ1-5, reads DVKVTQSSRYLVKRTGEKVFLECVQDMDHENMFWYRQDPGLGLRLIYFSYDVKMKEKGDIPEGYSVSREKKERFSLILESASTNQTSMYLCASSEISNQPQHFGDGTRLSIL.

This clone was counted between two and nine times. The chain carries TRBV6-1 and TRBJ1-4, with D perhaps TRBD1 (6 bases). V dropped 6 bases and J dropped 6 bases, with 17 bases sitting between them. CDR3 length: 15 residues. The germline CDR1 and CDR2 sequences are MNHNS and SASEGT. CDR3 region: CASSPGGTLDEKLFF. The CDR3, as DNA: TGTGCCAGCAGCCCTGGGGGGACATTGGATGAAAAACTGTTTTTT.

The chain couples TRBV5-1 to TRBJ2-5; D may be TRBD2 (6 bases). V lost 3 bases and J lost 1, with 16 bases in between. Germline CDR1 and CDR2: SGHRS and YFSETQ. The CDR3 totals 16 residues. CDR3: CASSSGSDTSQETQYF. The CDR3 region has the DNA TGCGCCAGCAGCTCCGGGAGTGACACTTCCCAAGAGACCCAGTACTTC.

The chain carries TRBV18 and TRBJ1-5; 8 nucleotides agree with TRBD1. The CDR3 has 14 amino acids. Germline lookup yields CDR1 KGHSH and CDR2 LQKENI. V shed 6 bases and J 2 bases; nucleotides not matched to a gene: 3. In DNA form, the CDR3 reads TGTGCCAGCTCTCCAGGGGGCGGCAATCAGCCCCAGCATTTT. Protein sequence: CASSPGGGNQPQHF.

The chain uses TRBV5-1 and TRBJ2-5, with TRBD2 matching 11 bases. The CDR3 loop spans 16 amino acids. With 1 base clipped from V and 3 bases from J, the junction kept 5 bases outside the gene matches. From germline, CDR1 is SGHRS and CDR2 YFSETQ. CDR3 coding DNA: TGCGCCAGCAGCTTGTTAACGGGACTAGCGGAAGAGACCCAGTACTTC. It is translated as CASSLLTGLAEETQYF.